Sequencing of this TCR beta chain was carried out in a study of blood T cell repertoires in COVID-19. Study-wide background: Both acute and convalescent COVID-19 samples were obtained from the United States, Italy and Spain.

TCRdb's table, derived via immunoSEQ multiplex PCR, lists solely in-frame clones and lacks some. The data contain under 200,000 clones, 79% of them singletons. The receptor comes from a woman aged 40 to 49 with COVID-19, enrolled during active disease. Input material: peripheral blood.

The CDR3 DNA reads TGTGCCAGCAGCTTGCAGGGACTCTCTGGAAACACCATATATTTT. Translated, it gives CASSLQGLSGNTIYF. The chain combines TRBV5-4 with TRBJ1-3, with D possibly TRBD1 on 5 matching bases. The CDR3 runs 15 residues. Trimming removed 1 base at V and 0 bases at J, with 8 bases between. Per germline, CDR1 SGHNT and CDR2 YYREEE (reference sequence).